This T cell receptor beta chain was identified during a study of T cell responses to AZD1222 COVID-19 vaccine. The CDR3 sequence is 14 residues long. Trimming took 0 bases from V and 1 from J, leaving 9 bases between them. From germline, CDR1 is GTSNPN and CDR2 SVGIG (reference sequence). Generated by immunoSEQ multiplex PCR, the TCRdb table keeps only in-frame clones and is missing some. This table holds roughly 98,000 clones, just over 90% found once. The chain carries TRBV30 and TRBJ1-1; maybe TRBD1 (5 bases). This sequence originates from an adult in good health. The sequences come from peripheral blood, collected on day 0 of AZD1222 vaccination. The chain's CDR3 is CAWSVGQGNTEAFF. The CDR3 bases are TGTGCCTGGAGTGTAGGCCAGGGGAACACTGAAGCTTTCTTT.